A single sample gave rise to the 13 T cell receptor beta chains below, sequenced in a study of technical replicates of blood from a handful of donors. The method was immunoSEQ multiplex PCR; TCRdb's version includes in-frame clones alone and lacks a portion of them. The sample holds about 84,000 clones, around 97% seen once. Material: T cells isolated from PBMCs. The receptors stem from a human donor in good health.

The chain employs TRBV27 and TRBJ1-4; D may be TRBD1 (5 bases). This CDR3 region has 13 residues. The ends were cut back, 4 bases at V and 11 bases at J, with 14 bases in the middle. Germline V gene sequence: CDR1 MNHEY, CDR2 SMNVEV (reference sequence). DNA for the CDR3: TGTGCCAGCAGTTCTGGGGGGGTTGGGAAACTGTTTTTT. Translating gives CASSSGGVGKLFF.

This chain joins TRBV11-2 and TRBJ2-3; 7 nucleotides match TRBD1. After removal of 4 bases from V and 8 bases from J, the junction contained 12 bases not matched to a gene. Germline-derived CDR1 and CDR2 are SGHAT and FQNNGV. CDR3 length: 15 residues. CDR3 in DNA: TGTGCCAGCAGCTCCCCACGACAGGGCCTGCGTACGCAGTATTTT. This translates into CASSSPRQGLRTQYF.

This clone was counted a single time. The chain uses TRBV5-4 and TRBJ2-3; 8 bases fit TRBD2. V shed 5 bases and J 4 bases; nucleotides not matched to a gene: 9. Germline V lookup: CDR1 SGHNT, CDR2 YYREEE (reference sequence). This CDR3 region has 15 residues. The CDR3 reads CASRAGTSVADTQYF. Here the CDR3 DNA reads TGTGCCAGCAGAGCCGGGACTAGTGTGGCAGATACGCAGTATTTT.

The chain has TRBV6-4 and TRBJ2-1; 8 bases align to TRBD1. This CDR3 contains 21 residues. V was pared by 2 bases and J by 3 bases, with 21 bases of the junction left unmatched. Germline V gene sequence: CDR1 MRHNA, CDR2 SNTAGT. CDR3 nucleotide sequence: TGTGCCAGCAGTGACACCCCGGGGCAGGGGGCTCAGGTCATCAGCTACAATGAGCAGTTCTTC. Its translation is CASSDTPGQGAQVISYNEQFF.

V usage is TRBV7-9 and J usage is TRBJ1-3; weak D call: TRBD1 (6 bases). V gave up 3 bases and J gave up 7 bases, with 10 bases separating them. The CDR3 runs to 13 residues. CDR1 SEHNR and CDR2 FQNEAQ come from the germline V gene (reference sequence). CDR3 bases: TGTGCCAGCAGCTTTTTGGGGGCCAACACCATATATTTT. This gives the protein CASSFLGANTIYF.

The chain links TRBV30 to TRBJ2-1; 8 nucleotides match TRBD1. Germline V gene sequence: CDR1 GTSNPN, CDR2 SVGIG (reference sequence). The CDR3 is made up of 13 amino acids. V lost 8 bases and J lost 3; bases outside the gene matches: 6. The DNA for the CDR3 is TGTGCCACGGACAGGGAGGTCTACAATGAGCAGTTCTTC. Translated: CATDREVYNEQFF.

The chain has TRBV9 and TRBJ2-3, with 9 positions matching TRBD1. The V and J ends lost 0 bases and 4 bases, in that order; junction bases with no gene match: 3. The CDR3 runs to 15 residues. Germline V gene sequence: CDR1 SGDLS, CDR2 YYNGEE. The CDR3: CASSVVGTGSDTQYF. Here the CDR3 DNA reads TGTGCCAGCAGCGTAGTAGGGACAGGGTCAGATACGCAGTATTTT.

The genes are TRBV4-1 and TRBJ1-1, with TRBD1 as a possible D gene (6 bases). Germline assignment: CDR1 MGHRA and CDR2 YSYEKL. With 5 bases removed from V and 5 bases from J, the gap between germline ends came to 24 bases. The CDR3 sequence is 17 residues long. CDR3 residues: CASSTVIRGTGNTEAFF. DNA for the CDR3: TGCGCCAGCAGCACCGTCATTCGAGGAACAGGGAATACTGAAGCTTTCTTT.

This chain uses TRBV6-1 with TRBJ1-1; tentatively, D is TRBD1 (5 bases). Germline CDR1 and CDR2: MNHNS and SASEGT. V lost 2 bases and J lost 1, with 11 bases in between. CDR3 length: 15 residues. This CDR3 is CASSELQASNTEAFF. For the CDR3, the DNA is TGTGCCAGCAGTGAACTACAGGCATCGAACACTGAAGCTTTCTTT.

This chain links TRBV2 with TRBJ2-1, with 8 nucleotides matching TRBD2. J was trimmed by 2 bases and V by 7 bases; bases with no gene match: 4. The CDR3 is 14 residues long. The germline V gene has CDR1 SNHLY and CDR2 FYNNEI. The CDR3 spells CASTAGVAYNEQFF. CDR3 nucleotide sequence: TGTGCCAGCACAGCGGGGGTGGCCTACAATGAGCAGTTCTTC.

The chain combines TRBV19 with TRBJ1-4; D gene unclear. CDR3 length equals 16 residues. V was clipped by 3 bases and J by 0 bases, with 11 bases between them. Looked up from germline, CDR1 is LNHDA and CDR2 is SQIVND (reference sequence). The CDR3 loop is CASSMARYATNEKLFF. The CDR3 DNA is TGTGCCAGTAGTATGGCGAGGTATGCAACTAATGAAAAACTGTTTTTT.

The chain carries TRBV10-3 and TRBJ1-2; 8 bases are shared with TRBD1. The germline gives CDR1 ENHRY, CDR2 SYGVKD. CDR3 length: 14 amino acids. The junction had 5 bases not matched to a gene; V was cut back by 6 bases and J by 2 bases. This chain's CDR3 is CAIRAQGGNYGYTF. The DNA for the CDR3 is TGTGCCATCAGGGCACAGGGGGGCAACTATGGCTACACCTTC.

V and J are TRBV14 and TRBJ2-3, with 7 bases lining up with TRBD2. Trimming cost V 3 bases and J 4 bases; bases outside gene matches: 7. The CDR3 covers 15 residues. Germline loops: CDR1 SGHDN, CDR2 FVKESK. The CDR3 protein is CASSQHTGGPDTQYF. The CDR3 DNA sequence: TGTGCCAGCAGCCAGCACACGGGAGGACCAGATACGCAGTATTTT.